The sequence of this TCR beta chain was determined in a study of cytomegalovirus exposure and HLA in healthy donors. V lost 4 bases, J lost 1 base, and 3 bases stayed unmatched. This CDR3 has 15 residues. CDR1 is SGHTA and CDR2 is FQGTGA in the germline V gene. PCR employed 60 Vbeta and 13 Jbeta primers. Sequencing was performed with immunoSEQ multiplex PCR; in TCRdb, only in-frame clones are kept and a portion is missing. The repertoire holds some 120,000 clones, with more than 65% as singletons. To note about this clone: Its antigen is currently unknown.

Study-wide findings and caveats: For TCR beta chains, V- and J-gene trimming was later linked to a missense DCLRE1C variant.

The genes are TRBV7-3 and TRBJ2-3, with 9 bases lining up with TRBD2. The receptor comes from a woman between 18 and 30 years old in good health and CMV-seropositive. Sequencing was done on a sample of PBMCs. The CDR3 coding sequence is TGTGCCAGCAGCTCGAGCGGGGGGCGCACAGATACGCAGTATTTT. Translation gives CASSSSGGRTDTQYF.